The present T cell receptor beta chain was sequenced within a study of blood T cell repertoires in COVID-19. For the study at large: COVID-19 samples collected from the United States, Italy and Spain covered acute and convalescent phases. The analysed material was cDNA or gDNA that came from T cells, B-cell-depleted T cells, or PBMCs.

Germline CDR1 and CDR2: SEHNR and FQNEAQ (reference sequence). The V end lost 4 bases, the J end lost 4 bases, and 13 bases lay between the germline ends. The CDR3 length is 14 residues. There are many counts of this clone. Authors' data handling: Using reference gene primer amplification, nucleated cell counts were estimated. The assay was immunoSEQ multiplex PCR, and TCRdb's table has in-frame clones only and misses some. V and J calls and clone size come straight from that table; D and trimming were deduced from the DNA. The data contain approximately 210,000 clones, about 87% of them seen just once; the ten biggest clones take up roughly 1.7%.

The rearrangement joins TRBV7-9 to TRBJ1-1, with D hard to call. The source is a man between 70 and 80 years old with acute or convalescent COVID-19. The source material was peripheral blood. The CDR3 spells CASSSSPGATEAFF. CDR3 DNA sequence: TGTGCCAGCAGCTCTAGTCCTGGAGCCACTGAAGCTTTCTTT.